A single T cell receptor (beta chain) is shown here with its context. Antigen: not known. Sorted subsets were CFSE-labeled and cultured roughly five days with allogeneic dendritic cells. FACS sorted CD4+ or CD8+ T cells into CD45RA+ naive and CD45RO+ memory. TCRdb's table, derived via immunoSEQ multiplex PCR, lists solely in-frame clones and lacks some. The sample carries thousands of clones, about 70% recorded once. The data were taken from a study of regulatory dendritic cells for organ transplantation. Overall study findings and caveats: Naive CD4+ and CD8+ repertoires were highly diverse; memory CD8+ was most oligoclonal. The authors noted considerable between-person heterogeneity in alloreactive memory CD8+ cells. Memory CD8+ clonal expansion seemed more limited with regulatory than mature dendritic cells.

The source is a human donor in good health. Specimen: memory CD4+ T cells from blood cultured with dendritic cells. Noted subset: CD45RO+ memory T cells.

The DNA of the CDR3 is TGTGCCAGCAGCTTGGGACCCCCGGGGCGGGGGGACGAGCAGTACTTC. It is translated as CASSLGPPGRGDEQYF. The chain has TRBV5-6 and TRBJ2-7; 8 positions agree with TRBD2. J gave up 5 bases and V 0 bases, and 10 bases lay outside the gene matches. Germline CDR1 is SGHDT and CDR2 is YYEEEE. The CDR3 extends over 16 amino acids. Full variable domain (remainder filled in from reference TRBV5-6 and TRBJ2-7): DAGVTQSPTHLIKTRGQQVTLRCSPKSGHDTVSWYQQALGQGPQFIFQYYEEEERQRGNFPDRFSGHQFPNYSSELNVNALLLGDSALYLCASSLGPPGRGDEQYFGPGTRLTVT.